The 17 T cell receptor beta chains below all came from one sample that was sequenced in a study of T-cell reconstitution after alpha-beta-depleted transplantation in children. The TCRbeta library was prepared with unique molecular identifiers. Each CDR3 protein gets one entry after TCRdb re-called the PCR reads with MiXCR. The sample yields some 500,000 distinct CDR3 sequences, 15% to 20% seen once. Material: PBMCs from the stem cell graft donor, obtained from the stem cell graft. The receptor set was obtained from a human donor who donated a stem cell graft to a child with acute lymphoblastic leukemia.

As DNA, the CDR3 is TGCGCCAGCAGCTTGGTCCCCGTAACCGGGGAGCTGTTTTTT. It encodes CASSLVPVTGELFF. The chain uses TRBV5-1 and TRBJ2-2; D uncertain. The CDR3 totals 14 residues. Germline CDR1 reads SGHRS; CDR2 reads YFSETQ. V dropped 0 bases and J dropped 5 bases, with 8 bases sitting between them.

This clonotype was seen many times. The genes are TRBV6-1 and TRBJ2-7, with D unresolved. The germline V and J ends were trimmed by 5 bases and 0 bases, with 11 bases remaining between them. The germline CDR1 and CDR2 sequences are MNHNS and SASEGT. This CDR3 is built from 14 residues. The CDR3 loop reads CASSNGAISYEQYF. The CDR3 DNA reads TGTGCCAGCAGTAATGGAGCGATCTCCTACGAGCAGTACTTC.

In this sample, this clonotype turned up a few times. CDR3 in DNA: TGCAGCGTCTTAGCGTTGGGGAATTCCCAGGAGACCCAGTACTTC. It yields the protein CSVLALGNSQETQYF. The rearrangement joins TRBV29-1 to TRBJ2-5; weak D call: TRBD2 (5 bases). Germline CDR1 and CDR2: SQVTM and ANQGSEA. V lost 6 bases and J lost 5, with 22 bases in between. The CDR3 is 15 amino acids.

Only a few counts were recorded for this clonotype. CDR3 protein: CASSPARPGGPVDTQYF. The CDR3 bases are TGTGCCAGCAGTCCCGCCCGGCCGGGAGGGCCCGTAGATACGCAGTATTTT. The chain employs TRBV7-6 and TRBJ2-3, with 8 bases lining up with TRBD2. The CDR3 sequence is 17 residues long. Trimming removed 6 bases from V and 5 bases from J; junction bases left unmatched: 16. CDR1 is SGHVS and CDR2 is FNYEAQ in the germline V gene.

Only a few counts were recorded for this clonotype. The V call is TRBV20-1, the J call TRBJ2-3; 7 bases match TRBD2. Trimming removed 6 bases from V and 4 bases from J; junction bases left unmatched: 10. The CDR3 consists of 14 residues. Germline V gene sequence: CDR1 DFQATT, CDR2 SNEGSKA (reference sequence). This CDR3 is CSANSGLPPDTQYF. DNA for the CDR3: TGCAGTGCCAATAGCGGGCTGCCGCCAGATACGCAGTATTTT.

This clonotype was observed many times. The rearrangement links TRBV25-1 to TRBJ2-5, with unresolved D. V was trimmed by 6 bases and J by 1 base, leaving 12 bases between them. The V gene's germline CDR1 is MGHDK and CDR2 SYGVNS. The CDR3 has 14 amino acids. The CDR3 spells CASRAKRTQETQYF. CDR3 DNA sequence: TGTGCCAGCAGAGCGAAGCGTACCCAAGAGACCCAGTACTTC.

The chain combines TRBV12-3 or TRBV12-4 with TRBJ1-5; no clear D gene. V lost 6 bases and J 5 bases, leaving 17 bases between the germline ends. The CDR3 covers 15 residues. DNA for the CDR3: TGTGCCAGCAGCCACGGCGTTCTCGGGTATCAGCCCCAGCATTTT. Amino acids: CASSHGVLGYQPQHF.

The rearrangement links TRBV20-1 to TRBJ2-3, with 7 bases fitting TRBD2. V dropped 1 base and J dropped 1; count of bases not matched to a gene: 17. CDR3 size: 19 residues. The germline CDR1 and CDR2 sequences are DFQATT and SNEGSKA (reference sequence). CDR3 sequence reads: CSARVTWMREFQGTDTQYF. CDR3 coding DNA: TGCAGTGCTAGAGTCACTTGGATGCGGGAGTTTCAGGGCACAGATACGCAGTATTTT.

The chain joins TRBV29-1 to TRBJ2-6, with TRBD1 matching 9 bases. The germline gives CDR1 SQVTM, CDR2 ANQGSEA. The V and J ends lost 5 bases and 3 bases, in that order; junction bases with no gene match: 17. This CDR3 is built from 19 residues. CDR3: CSVLGPTGTGTGGANVLTF. CDR3 nucleotides: TGCAGCGTTTTGGGGCCTACCGGGACAGGGACGGGTGGGGCCAACGTCCTGACTTTC.

The chain uses TRBV29-1 and TRBJ2-7; D is perhaps TRBD1 (5 bases). V shed 0 bases and J shed 4 bases, with 10 bases lying between them. Germline values: CDR1 SQVTM, CDR2 ANQGSEA. This CDR3 comprises 13 residues. The CDR3 here is CSVEDRPGYEQYF. CDR3 bases: TGCAGCGTTGAAGATCGTCCAGGGTACGAGCAGTACTTC.

This clonotype was picked up a small number of times. The chain uses TRBV7-8 and TRBJ2-1; no reliable D call. With 1 base removed from V and 6 bases from J, the gap between germline ends came to 7 bases. Looked up from germline, CDR1 is SGHVS and CDR2 is FQNEAQ. The CDR3 is 13 amino acids. The CDR3 loop reads CASSLDLVNEQFF. Here the CDR3 DNA reads TGTGCCAGCAGCTTAGACTTGGTCAATGAGCAGTTCTTC.

Of note for this clonotype: A read error is possible here, since a much larger clone lies one base away. The V and J genes are TRBV7-2 and TRBJ2-3; D is uncertain. Germline-derived CDR1 and CDR2 are SGHTA and FQGNSA. The CDR3 is made up of 15 amino acids. The CDR3 reads CASSLYALPADAQYF. The CDR3 DNA follows: TGTGCCAGCAGCTTATACGCACTTCCAGCAGATGCGCAGTATTTT.

This clonotype turned up a few times. The V and J genes are TRBV19 and TRBJ1-2; D may be TRBD1 (5 bases). The V gene's germline CDR1 is LNHDA and CDR2 SQIVND (reference sequence). This CDR3 spans 15 amino acids. V gave up 3 bases and J gave up 0 bases, with 11 bases separating them. CDR3 coding DNA: TGTGCCAGTAGTATGGGGACTCCAGCTAACTATGGCTACACCTTC. It specifies CASSMGTPANYGYTF.

The chain recombines TRBV12-3 or TRBV12-4 with TRBJ2-3; D remains ambiguous. V gave up 7 bases and J gave up 5 bases, with 4 bases separating them. The CDR3 spans 10 residues. CDR3 in DNA: TGTGCCAGCACTAGAGATACGCAGTATTTT. Encoded protein: CASTRDTQYF.

V gene TRBV12-3 or TRBV12-4 combines with J gene TRBJ2-3; D is unresolved. The length of the CDR3 is 15 residues. V dropped 8 bases and J dropped 2 bases, with 17 bases sitting between them. The CDR3 DNA is TGTGCCAGCCCACCCAAGGGCGGCAACACAGATACGCAGTATTTT. Translation: CASPPKGGNTDTQYF.

V usage is TRBV29-1 and J usage is TRBJ1-3; 9 bases align to TRBD1. The CDR3 loop spans 17 amino acids. Germline V lookup: CDR1 SQVTM, CDR2 ANQGSEA. After removal of 8 bases from V and 0 bases from J, the junction contained 14 bases not matched to a gene. CDR3 protein: CSLNRGPPLRSGNTIYF. In nucleotides, the CDR3 is TGCAGCCTGAACAGGGGGCCCCCCCTACGCTCTGGAAACACCATATATTTT.

The V call is TRBV10-3, the J call TRBJ2-7, with D unresolved. This CDR3 region has 13 residues. The V and J ends lost 4 bases and 2 bases respectively, with 9 bases between them. Germline V CDR1 and CDR2: ENHRY, SYGVKD. CDR3 DNA sequence: TGTGCCATCAGTGGTCTAGATCCCTACGAGCAGTACTTC. The encoded protein is CAISGLDPYEQYF.